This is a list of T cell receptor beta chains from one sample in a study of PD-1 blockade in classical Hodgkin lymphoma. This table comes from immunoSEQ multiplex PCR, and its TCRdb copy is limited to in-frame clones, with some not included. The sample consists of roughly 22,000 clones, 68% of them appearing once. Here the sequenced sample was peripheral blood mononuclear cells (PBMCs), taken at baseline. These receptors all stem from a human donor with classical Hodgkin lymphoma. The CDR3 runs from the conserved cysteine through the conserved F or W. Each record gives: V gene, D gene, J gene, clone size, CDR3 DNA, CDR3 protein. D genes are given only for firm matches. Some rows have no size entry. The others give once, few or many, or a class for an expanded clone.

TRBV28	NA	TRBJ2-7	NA	TGTGCCAGCAGTCCCGTAGTGCAGGGCGGTTGGTTTGGGGAGCAGTACTTC	CASSPVVQGGWFGEQYF
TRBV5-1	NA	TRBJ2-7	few	TGCGCCAGCAGCTTGGTCGCGACCTACGAGCAGTACTTC	CASSLVATYEQYF
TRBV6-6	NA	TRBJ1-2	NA	TGTGCCAGCAGGGGGCGCGGGTATGGCTACACCTTC	CASRGRGYGYTF
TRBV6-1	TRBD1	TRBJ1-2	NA	TGTGCCAGCAGTGTTCGGACAGGGTATGGCTACACCTTC	CASSVRTGYGYTF
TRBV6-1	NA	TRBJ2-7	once	TGTGCCAGCAGTGTACCCCGGGGCCCCTACGAGCAGTACTTC	CASSVPRGPYEQYF
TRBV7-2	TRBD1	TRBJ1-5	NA	TGTGCCAGCAGCTTCGTCGGGACAGGGTACAATCCTCGTCAGCCCCAGCATTTT	CASSFVGTGYNPRQPQHF
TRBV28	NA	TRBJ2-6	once	TGTGCCAGCAGACGTACAGGGTACTCTGGGGCCAACGTCCTGACTTTC	CASRRTGYSGANVLTF
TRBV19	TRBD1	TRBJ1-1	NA	TGTGCCAGTAGTATAGGCCCTGACAGGGCCACTGAAGCTTTCTTT	CASSIGPDRATEAFF
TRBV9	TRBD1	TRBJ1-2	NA	TGTGCCAGCAGCCCCCGGGACAGGGGGCGAAACGTCTACACCTTC	CASSPRDRGRNVYTF
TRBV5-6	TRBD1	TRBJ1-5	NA	TGTGCCAGCAGCGCCGGACAGGGGGCGAGGAGCAATCAGCCCCAGCATTTT	CASSAGQGARSNQPQHF
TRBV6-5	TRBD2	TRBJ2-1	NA	TGTGCCAGTAGCTACCACCTAGCGGGGGGCGGGAATGAGCAGTTCTTC	CASSYHLAGGGNEQFF
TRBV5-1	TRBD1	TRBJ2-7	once	TGCGCCAGCAGCTCGGGACAGGTTTACTCCTACGAGCAGTACTTC	CASSSGQVYSYEQYF
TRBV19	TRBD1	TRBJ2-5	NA	TGTGCCAGTAGCCGGACAGGCCTGTATACCCTCCAAGAGACCCAGTACTTC	CASSRTGLYTLQETQYF
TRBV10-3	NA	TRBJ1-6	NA	TGTGCCATCGGGGGGGCAGGGTTGAATTCACCCCTCCACTTT	CAIGGAGLNSPLHF
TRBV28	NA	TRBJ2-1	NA	TGTGCCAGCACCCTCGGGGGGACAGTAAGAGTCTATGAGCAGTTCTTC	CASTLGGTVRVYEQFF
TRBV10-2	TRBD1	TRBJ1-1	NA	TGCGCCAGCAGCCTCAGGGGGCGCGGGGACACTGAAGCTTTCTTT	CASSLRGRGDTEAFF
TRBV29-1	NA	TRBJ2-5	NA	TGCAGCGTAGACAGCCTACAAGAGACCCAGTACTTC	CSVDSLQETQYF
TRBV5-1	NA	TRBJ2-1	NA	TGCGCCAGCAGCTTGGGGTCGACGGGCGGTGAGCAGTTCTTC	CASSLGSTGGEQFF
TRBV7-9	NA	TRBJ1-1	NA	TGTGCCAGCAGCATACAGGGACGGGCTTTCTTT	CASSIQGRAFF
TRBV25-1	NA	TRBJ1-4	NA	TGTGCCAGTACGGGGAATGAAAAACTGTTTTTT	CASTGNEKLFF
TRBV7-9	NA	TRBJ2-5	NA	TGTGCCAGCAGCCCTATTGCTAGCGTCGAGACCCAGTACTTC	CASSPIASVETQYF
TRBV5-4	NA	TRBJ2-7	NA	TGTGCCAGCAGCGACCAGGATAGGGCTACCTACGAGCAGTACTTC	CASSDQDRATYEQYF
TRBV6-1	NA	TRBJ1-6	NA	TGTGCCAGCAGTGAACAAAGGGTGTACTATAATTCACCCCTCCACTTT	CASSEQRVYYNSPLHF
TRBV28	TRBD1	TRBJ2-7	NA	TGTGCCAGCAGTCCGATGGACAGGGGGCCATCCTACGAGCAGTACTTC	CASSPMDRGPSYEQYF
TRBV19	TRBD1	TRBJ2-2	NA	TGTGCCAGTAGCGGACAGGGGGCTCCCGGGGAGCTGTTTTTT	CASSGQGAPGELFF
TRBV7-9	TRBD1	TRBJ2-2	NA	TGTGCCAGCAGCGAACGGGGACAGGGCGACGGGGAGCTGTTTTTT	CASSERGQGDGELFF
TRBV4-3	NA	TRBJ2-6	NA	TGCGCCAGCAGCCAAGCGACATTGCCGCTTCCCTCTGGGGCCAACGTCCTGACTTTC	CASSQATLPLPSGANVLTF
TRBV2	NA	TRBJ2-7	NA	TGTGCCAGCAGTGATGATCTGGGGCATGGGTACGAGCAGTACTTC	CASSDDLGHGYEQYF
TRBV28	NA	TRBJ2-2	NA	TGTGCCAGCAGTTCCCCCCGTAGGGGGGAGCTGTTTTTT	CASSSPRRGELFF
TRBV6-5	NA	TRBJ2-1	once	TGTGCCAGCAGTTGGTCAGATCGGGGAGGTGAGCAGTTCTTC	CASSWSDRGGEQFF
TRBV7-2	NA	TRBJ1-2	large	TGTGCCAGCTCCCCGGGATCGTCCCCCTATGGCTACACCTTC	CASSPGSSPYGYTF
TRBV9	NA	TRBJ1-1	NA	TGTGCCAGCAGCCGTCGAGTGGGCACTGAAGCTTTCTTT	CASSRRVGTEAFF
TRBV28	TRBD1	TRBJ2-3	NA	TGTGCCAGCAGTTTTGGCGATATCGCGGGACAGGGGGCAGATACGCAGTATTTT	CASSFGDIAGQGADTQYF
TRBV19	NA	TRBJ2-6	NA	TGTGCCAGTAGTACGGTCTCTGGGGCCAACGTCCTGACTTTC	CASSTVSGANVLTF
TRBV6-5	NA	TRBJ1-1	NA	TGTGCCAGCCGGAGACAGACGAACACTGAAGCTTTCTTT	CASRRQTNTEAFF
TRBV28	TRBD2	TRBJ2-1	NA	TGTGCCAGCAGCGATCCAGGGACTAGCGAGTTCTTC	CASSDPGTSEFF
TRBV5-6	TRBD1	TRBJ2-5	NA	TGTGCCAGCAGCTCCAGGACAGGACAGACCCAGTACTTC	CASSSRTGQTQYF
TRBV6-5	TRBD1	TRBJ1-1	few	TGTGCCAGCAGTTATATGACAGGGAGACTTGAAGCTTTCTTT	CASSYMTGRLEAFF
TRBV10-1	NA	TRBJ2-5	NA	TGCGCCAGCAGCGAAAGAGGGGATGGGTCAACCCAGTACTTC	CASSERGDGSTQYF
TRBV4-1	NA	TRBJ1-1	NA	TGCGCCAGCAGCCAAGAGGTTGGGTGGGGGACTGAAGCTTTCTTT	CASSQEVGWGTEAFF
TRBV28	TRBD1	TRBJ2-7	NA	TGTGCCAGCAGTTCTATGGGACAGGGCCCCTACGAGCAGTACTTC	CASSSMGQGPYEQYF
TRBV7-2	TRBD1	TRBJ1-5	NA	TGTGCCAGCAGCCTGACAGGGGGCCATAGCAATCAGCCCCAGCATTTT	CASSLTGGHSNQPQHF
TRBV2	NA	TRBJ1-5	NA	TGTGCCAGCAGGCCAGACAGGTCTAGCAATCAGCCCCAGCATTTT	CASRPDRSSNQPQHF